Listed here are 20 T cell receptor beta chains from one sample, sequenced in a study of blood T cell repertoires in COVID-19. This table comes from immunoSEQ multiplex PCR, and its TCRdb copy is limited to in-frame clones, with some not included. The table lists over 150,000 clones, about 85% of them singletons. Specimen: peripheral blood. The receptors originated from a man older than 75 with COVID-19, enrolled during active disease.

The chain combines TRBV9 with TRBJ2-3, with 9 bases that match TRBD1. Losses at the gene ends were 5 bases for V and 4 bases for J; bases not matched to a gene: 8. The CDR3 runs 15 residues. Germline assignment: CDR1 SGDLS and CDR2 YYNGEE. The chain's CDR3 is CASSVTGGAADTQYF. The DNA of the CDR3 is TGTGCCAGCAGTGTAACAGGGGGCGCGGCAGATACGCAGTATTTT. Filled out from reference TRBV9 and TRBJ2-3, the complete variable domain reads DSGVTQTPKHLITATGQRVTLRCSPRSGDLSVYWYQQSLDQGLQFLIQYYNGEERAKGNILERFSAQQFPDLHSELNLSSLELGDSALYFCASSVTGGAADTQYFGPGTRLTVL.

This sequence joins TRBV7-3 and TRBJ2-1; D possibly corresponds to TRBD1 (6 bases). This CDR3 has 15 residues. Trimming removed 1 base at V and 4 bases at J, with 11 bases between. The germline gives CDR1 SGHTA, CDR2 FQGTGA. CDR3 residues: CASSLNPQGYNEQFF. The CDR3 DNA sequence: TGTGCCAGCAGCTTAAATCCCCAGGGGTACAATGAGCAGTTCTTC.

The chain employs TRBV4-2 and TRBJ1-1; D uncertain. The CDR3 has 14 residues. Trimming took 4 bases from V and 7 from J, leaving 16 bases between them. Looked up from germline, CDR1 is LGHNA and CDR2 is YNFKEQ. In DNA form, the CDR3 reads TGTGCCAGCAGCCTGCAGCCGCCCAGCGGTGAAGCTTTCTTT. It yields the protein CASSLQPPSGEAFF.

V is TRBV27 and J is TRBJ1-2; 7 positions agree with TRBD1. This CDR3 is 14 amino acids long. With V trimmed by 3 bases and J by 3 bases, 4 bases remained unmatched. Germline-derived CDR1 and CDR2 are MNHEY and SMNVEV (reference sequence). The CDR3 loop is CASSFRQGYYGYTF. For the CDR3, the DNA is TGTGCCAGCAGTTTTAGACAGGGTTACTATGGCTACACCTTC.

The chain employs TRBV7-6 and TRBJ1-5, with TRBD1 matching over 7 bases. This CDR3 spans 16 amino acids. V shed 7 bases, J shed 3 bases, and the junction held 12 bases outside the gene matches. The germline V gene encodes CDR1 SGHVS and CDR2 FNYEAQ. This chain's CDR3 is CASIILADRDNQPQHF. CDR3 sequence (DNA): TGTGCCAGCATCATATTAGCCGACAGGGACAATCAGCCCCAGCATTTT. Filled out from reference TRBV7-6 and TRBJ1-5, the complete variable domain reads GAGVSQSPRYKVTKRGQDVALRCDPISGHVSLYWYRQALGQGPEFLTYFNYEAQQDKSGLPNDRFSAERPEGSISTLTIQRTEQRDSAMYRCASIILADRDNQPQHFGDGTRLSIL.

CDR3 nucleotide sequence: TGTGCCAGCAGTGAATTAAACAGTGAGCAGTTCTTC. This translates into CASSELNSEQFF. V is TRBV25-1 and J is TRBJ2-1; D is undetermined. CDR1 and CDR2 (germline): MGHDK, SYGVNS. V dropped 1 base and J dropped 9 bases, with 7 bases sitting between them. This CDR3 spans 12 amino acids.

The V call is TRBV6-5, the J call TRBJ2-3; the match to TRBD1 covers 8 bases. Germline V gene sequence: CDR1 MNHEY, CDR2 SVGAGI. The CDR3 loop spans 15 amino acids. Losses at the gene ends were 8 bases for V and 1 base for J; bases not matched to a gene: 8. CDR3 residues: CASGQGPSGTDTQYF. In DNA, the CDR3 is TGTGCCAGCGGACAGGGTCCTTCGGGCACAGATACGCAGTATTTT.

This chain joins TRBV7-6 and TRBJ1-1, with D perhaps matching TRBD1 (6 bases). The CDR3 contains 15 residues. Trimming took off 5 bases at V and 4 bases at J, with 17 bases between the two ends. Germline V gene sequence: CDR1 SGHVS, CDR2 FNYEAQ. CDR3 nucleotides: TGTGCCAGCAGCCGAGGACAGTCCTCCTCCACTGAAGCTTTCTTT. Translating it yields CASSRGQSSSTEAFF.

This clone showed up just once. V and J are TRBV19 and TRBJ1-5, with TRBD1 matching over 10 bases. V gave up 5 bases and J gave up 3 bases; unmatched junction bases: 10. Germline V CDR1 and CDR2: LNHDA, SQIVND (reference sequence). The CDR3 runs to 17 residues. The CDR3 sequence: CASSPMPGTGANQPQHF. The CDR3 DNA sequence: TGTGCCAGTAGTCCCATGCCCGGGACAGGGGCCAATCAGCCCCAGCATTTT. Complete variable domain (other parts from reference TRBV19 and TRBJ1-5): DGGITQSPKYLFRKEGQNVTLSCEQNLNHDAMYWYRQDPGQGLRLIYYSQIVNDFQKGDIAEGYSVSREKKESFPLTVTSAQKNPTAFYLCASSPMPGTGANQPQHFGDGTRLSIL.

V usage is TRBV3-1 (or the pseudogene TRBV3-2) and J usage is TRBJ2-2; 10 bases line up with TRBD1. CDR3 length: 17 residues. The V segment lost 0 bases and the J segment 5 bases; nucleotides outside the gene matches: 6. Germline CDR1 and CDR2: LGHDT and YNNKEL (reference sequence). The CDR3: CASSQDPTGGFTGELFF. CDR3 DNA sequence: TGTGCCAGCAGCCAAGATCCGACAGGGGGCTTTACCGGGGAGCTGTTTTTT.

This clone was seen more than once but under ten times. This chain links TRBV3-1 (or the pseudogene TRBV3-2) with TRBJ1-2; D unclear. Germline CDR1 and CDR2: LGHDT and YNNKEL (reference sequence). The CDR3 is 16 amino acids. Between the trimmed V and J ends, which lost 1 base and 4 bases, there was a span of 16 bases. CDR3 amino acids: CASSQGGFGVPYGYTF. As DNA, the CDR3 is TGTGCCAGCAGCCAAGGCGGATTTGGAGTACCCTATGGCTACACCTTC.

The CDR3 DNA follows: TGTGCCAGCAGCGTCTCGGGACAGGGCACAGATACGCAGTATTTT. Amino acids: CASSVSGQGTDTQYF. The V call is TRBV7-7, the J call TRBJ2-3; 8 nucleotides align to TRBD1. V shed 5 bases, J shed 1 base, and the junction held 5 bases outside the gene matches. The germline CDR1 and CDR2 sequences are SSHAT and FNYEAQ (reference sequence). The CDR3 extends over 15 amino acids.

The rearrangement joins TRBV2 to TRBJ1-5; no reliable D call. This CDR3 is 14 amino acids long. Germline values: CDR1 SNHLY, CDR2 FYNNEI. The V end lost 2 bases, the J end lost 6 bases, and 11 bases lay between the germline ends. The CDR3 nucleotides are TGTGCCAGCAGTGAACCCCAGCGCGGTCAGCCCCAGCATTTT. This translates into CASSEPQRGQPQHF.

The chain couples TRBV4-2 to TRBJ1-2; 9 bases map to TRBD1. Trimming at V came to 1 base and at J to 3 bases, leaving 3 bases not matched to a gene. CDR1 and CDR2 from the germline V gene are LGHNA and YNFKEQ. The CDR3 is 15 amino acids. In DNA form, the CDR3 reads TGTGCCAGCAGCCAAGGGGACAGGGATTACTATGGCTACACCTTC. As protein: CASSQGDRDYYGYTF.

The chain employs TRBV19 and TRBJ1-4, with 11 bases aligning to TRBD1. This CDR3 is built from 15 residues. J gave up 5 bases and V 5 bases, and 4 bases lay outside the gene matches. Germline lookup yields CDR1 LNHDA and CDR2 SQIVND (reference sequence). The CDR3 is CASSRTGGRNEKLFF. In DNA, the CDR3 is TGTGCCAGTAGTCGGACAGGGGGCCGGAATGAAAAACTGTTTTTT. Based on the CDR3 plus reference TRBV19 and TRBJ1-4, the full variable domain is DGGITQSPKYLFRKEGQNVTLSCEQNLNHDAMYWYRQDPGQGLRLIYYSQIVNDFQKGDIAEGYSVSREKKESFPLTVTSAQKNPTAFYLCASSRTGGRNEKLFFGSGTQLSVL.

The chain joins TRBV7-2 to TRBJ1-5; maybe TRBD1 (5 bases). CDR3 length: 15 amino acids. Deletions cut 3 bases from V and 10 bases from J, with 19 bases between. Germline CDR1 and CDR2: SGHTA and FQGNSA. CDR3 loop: CASSLGDGGLYPQHF. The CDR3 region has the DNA TGTGCCAGCAGCTTGGGGGACGGGGGATTGTATCCCCAGCATTTT.

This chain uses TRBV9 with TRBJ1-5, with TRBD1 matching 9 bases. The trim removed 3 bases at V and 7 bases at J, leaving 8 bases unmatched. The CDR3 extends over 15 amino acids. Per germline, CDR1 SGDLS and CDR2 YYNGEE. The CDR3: CASSARDRVGQPQHF. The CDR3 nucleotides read TGTGCCAGCAGCGCCCGGGACAGGGTCGGGCAGCCCCAGCATTTT.

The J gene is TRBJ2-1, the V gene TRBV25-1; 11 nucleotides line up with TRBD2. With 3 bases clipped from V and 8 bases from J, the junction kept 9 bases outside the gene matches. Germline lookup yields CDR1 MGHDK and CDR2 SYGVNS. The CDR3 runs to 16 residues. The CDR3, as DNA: TGTGCCAGCAGTGACACGACTAGCGGGGCCGAAGATGAGCAGTTCTTC. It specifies CASSDTTSGAEDEQFF.

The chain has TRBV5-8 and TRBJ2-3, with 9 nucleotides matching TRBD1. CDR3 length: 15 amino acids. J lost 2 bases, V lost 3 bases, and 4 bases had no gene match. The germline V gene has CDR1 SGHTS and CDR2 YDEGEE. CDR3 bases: TGTGCCAGCAGCTCGGGACAGGGCCACACAGATACGCAGTATTTT. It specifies CASSSGQGHTDTQYF.

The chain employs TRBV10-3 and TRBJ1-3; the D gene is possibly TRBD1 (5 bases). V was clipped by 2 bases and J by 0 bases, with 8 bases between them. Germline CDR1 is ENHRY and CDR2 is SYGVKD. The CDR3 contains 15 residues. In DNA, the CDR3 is TGTGCCATCAGTGAGAGGGGTTTCTCTGGAAACACCATATATTTT. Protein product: CAISERGFSGNTIYF.